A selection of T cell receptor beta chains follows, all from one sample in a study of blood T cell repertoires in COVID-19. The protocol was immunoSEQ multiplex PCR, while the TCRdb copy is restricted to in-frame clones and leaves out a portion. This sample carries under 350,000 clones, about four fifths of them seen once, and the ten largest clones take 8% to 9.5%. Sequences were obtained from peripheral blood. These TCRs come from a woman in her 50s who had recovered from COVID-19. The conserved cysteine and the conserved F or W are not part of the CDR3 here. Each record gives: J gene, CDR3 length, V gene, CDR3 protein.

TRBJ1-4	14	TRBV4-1	ASSQDGTVTNEKLF
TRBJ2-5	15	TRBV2	ASSQEGMTNYVGTQY
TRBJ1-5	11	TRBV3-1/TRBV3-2	ASSQGQNQPQH
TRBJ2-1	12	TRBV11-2	ASSPWSTANEQF
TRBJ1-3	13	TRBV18	ASSPRDSSGNTIY
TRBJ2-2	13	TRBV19	ASRDWTGGSGELF
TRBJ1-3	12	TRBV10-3	AISASGSGNTIY
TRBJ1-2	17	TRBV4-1	ASSHHPAGGAPTNYGYT
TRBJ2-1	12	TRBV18	ASSPGQGGNEQF
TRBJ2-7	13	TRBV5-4	ASRGGNLVGVEQY
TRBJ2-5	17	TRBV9	ASSGGLAGLGQGLETQY
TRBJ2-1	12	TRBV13	ASRPLGPYNEQF
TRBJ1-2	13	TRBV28	ASSLTTGTGSGYT
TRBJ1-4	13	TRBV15	ATSRDKGPGEKLF
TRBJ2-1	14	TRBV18	ASSPGTSGRKNEQF